This TCR beta chain is drawn from a study of response to subunit inactivated influenza vaccine. Study-wide findings and caveats: It was the authors' suggestion that each seasonal influenza vaccination recruits few new T cells.

TCRdb processed the RT-PCR reads anew with MiXCR; each CDR3 protein has one entry. The sample includes about 780,000 distinct CDR3 sequences, about a fifth of them seen just once. The CDR3 length is 15 residues. V dropped 6 bases and J dropped 2; count of bases not matched to a gene: 6. As for this clonotype: The antigen is unknown.

This receptor was identified in a man aged 45-65 years who received an inactivated influenza vaccine. The sequences come from PBMCs from blood, collected more than 4 days after vaccination. The chain combines TRBV12-3 or TRBV12-4 with TRBJ2-1; TRBD2 matches at 8 bases. In nucleotides, the CDR3 is TGTGCCAGCAGCATAACTAGCGGCACCTACAATGAGCAGTTCTTC. This sequence encodes CASSITSGTYNEQFF.